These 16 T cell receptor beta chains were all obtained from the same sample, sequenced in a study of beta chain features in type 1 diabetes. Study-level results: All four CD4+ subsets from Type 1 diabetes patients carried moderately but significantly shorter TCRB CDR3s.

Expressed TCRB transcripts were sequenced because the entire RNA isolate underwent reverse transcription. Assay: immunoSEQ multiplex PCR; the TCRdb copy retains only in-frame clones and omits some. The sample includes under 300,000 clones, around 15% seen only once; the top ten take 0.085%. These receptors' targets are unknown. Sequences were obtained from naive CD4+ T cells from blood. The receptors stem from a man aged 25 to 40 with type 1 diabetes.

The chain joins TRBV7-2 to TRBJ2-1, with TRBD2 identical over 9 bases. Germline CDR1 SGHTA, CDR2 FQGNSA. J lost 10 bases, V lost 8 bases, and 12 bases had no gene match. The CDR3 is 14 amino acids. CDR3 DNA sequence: TGTGCCAGCGTCCCTGCGGGAGGGAAGCACGAGCAGTTCTTC. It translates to CASVPAGGKHEQFF.

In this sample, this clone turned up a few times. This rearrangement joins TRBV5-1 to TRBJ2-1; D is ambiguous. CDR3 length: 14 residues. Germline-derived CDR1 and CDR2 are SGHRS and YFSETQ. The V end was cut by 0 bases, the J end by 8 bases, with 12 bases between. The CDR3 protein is CASSLAQRTDEQFF. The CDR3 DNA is TGCGCCAGCAGCTTGGCCCAAAGGACCGATGAGCAGTTCTTC.

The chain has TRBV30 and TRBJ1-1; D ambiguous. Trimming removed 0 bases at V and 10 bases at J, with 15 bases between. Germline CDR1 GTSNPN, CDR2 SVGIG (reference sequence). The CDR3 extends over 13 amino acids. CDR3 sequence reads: CAWSVLTVGLAFF. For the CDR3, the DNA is TGTGCCTGGAGTGTCCTGACTGTGGGGTTAGCTTTCTTT.

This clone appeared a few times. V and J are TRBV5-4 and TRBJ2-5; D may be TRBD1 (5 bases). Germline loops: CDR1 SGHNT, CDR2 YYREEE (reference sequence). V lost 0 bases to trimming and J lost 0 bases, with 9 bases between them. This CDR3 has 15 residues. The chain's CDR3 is CASSLGGRNQETQYF. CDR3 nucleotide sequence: TGTGCCAGCAGCTTGGGGGGCAGAAACCAAGAGACCCAGTACTTC.

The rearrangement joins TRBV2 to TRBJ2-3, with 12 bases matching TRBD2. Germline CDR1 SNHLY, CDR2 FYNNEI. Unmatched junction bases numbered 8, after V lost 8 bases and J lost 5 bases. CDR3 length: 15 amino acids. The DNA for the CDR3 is TGTGCCAGCGGTTCCGGACTAGCGGGGCGAGATACGCAGTATTTT. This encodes CASGSGLAGRDTQYF.

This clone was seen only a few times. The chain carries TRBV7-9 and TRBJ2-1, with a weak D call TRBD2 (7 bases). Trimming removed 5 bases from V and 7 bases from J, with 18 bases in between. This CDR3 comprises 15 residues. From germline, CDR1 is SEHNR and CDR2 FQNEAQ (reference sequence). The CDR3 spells CASSEQGGYPNEQFF. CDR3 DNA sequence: TGTGCCAGCAGCGAACAGGGAGGGTATCCAAATGAGCAGTTCTTC.

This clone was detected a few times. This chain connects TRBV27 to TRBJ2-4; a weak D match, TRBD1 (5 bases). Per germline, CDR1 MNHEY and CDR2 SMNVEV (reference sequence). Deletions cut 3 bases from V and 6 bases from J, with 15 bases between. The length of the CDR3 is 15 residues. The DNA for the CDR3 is TGTGCCAGCAGTTTTGCGGCTGGGGCTAGAAACATTCAGTACTTC. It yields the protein CASSFAAGARNIQYF.

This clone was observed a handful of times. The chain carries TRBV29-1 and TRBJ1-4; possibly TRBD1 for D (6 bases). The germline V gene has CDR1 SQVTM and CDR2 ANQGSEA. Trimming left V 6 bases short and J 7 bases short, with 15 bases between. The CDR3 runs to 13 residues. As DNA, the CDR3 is TGCAGCGTCGGAGGGGGGTACGGTGAAAAACTGTTTTTT. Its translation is CSVGGGYGEKLFF.

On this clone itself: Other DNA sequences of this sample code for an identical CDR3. CDR3 nucleotide sequence: TGTGCCAGCAGCGTAGACCGCACAGATACGCAGTATTTT. This gives the protein CASSVDRTDTQYF. The chain has TRBV9 and TRBJ2-3; unclear D gene. Germline V gene data show CDR1 as SGDLS and CDR2 as YYNGEE. The length of the CDR3 is 13 residues. Trimming stripped 0 bases from V and 1 base from J, with 3 bases between.

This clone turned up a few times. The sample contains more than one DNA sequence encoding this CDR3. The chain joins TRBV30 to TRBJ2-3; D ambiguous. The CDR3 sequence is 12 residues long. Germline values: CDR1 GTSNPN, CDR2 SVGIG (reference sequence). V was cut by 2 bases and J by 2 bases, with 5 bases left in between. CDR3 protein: CAWSTSTDTQYF. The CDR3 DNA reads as TGTGCCTGGAGTACTTCCACAGATACGCAGTATTTT. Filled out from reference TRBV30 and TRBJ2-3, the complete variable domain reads SQTIHQWPATLVQPVGSPLSLECTVEGTSNPNLYWYRQAAGRGLQLLFYSVGIGQISSEVPQNLSASRPQDRQFILSSKKLLLSDSGFYLCAWSTSTDTQYFGPGTRLTVL.

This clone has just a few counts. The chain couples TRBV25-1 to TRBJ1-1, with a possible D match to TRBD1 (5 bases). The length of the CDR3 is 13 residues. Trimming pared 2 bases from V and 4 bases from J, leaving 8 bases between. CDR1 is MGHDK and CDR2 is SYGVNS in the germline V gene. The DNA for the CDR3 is TGTGCCAGCAGTGAACAGGGATTCACTGAAGCTTTCTTT. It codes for CASSEQGFTEAFF.

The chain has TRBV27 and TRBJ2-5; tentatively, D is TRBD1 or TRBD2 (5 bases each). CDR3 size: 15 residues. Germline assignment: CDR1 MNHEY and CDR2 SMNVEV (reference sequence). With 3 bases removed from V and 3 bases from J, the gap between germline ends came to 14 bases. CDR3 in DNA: TGTGCCAGCAGTTTGGGGACGGAGAGGGAAGAGACCCAGTACTTC. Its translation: CASSLGTEREETQYF.

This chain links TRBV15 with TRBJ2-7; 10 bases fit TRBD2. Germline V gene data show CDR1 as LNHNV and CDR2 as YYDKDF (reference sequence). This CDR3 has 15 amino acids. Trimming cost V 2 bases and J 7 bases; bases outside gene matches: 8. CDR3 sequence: CATSRRLAGVREQYF. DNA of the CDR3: TGTGCCACCAGCAGAAGGCTAGCGGGAGTGCGGGAGCAGTACTTC.

The CDR3: CASSVMGTSNNEQFF. The DNA for the CDR3 is TGTGCCAGCAGCGTGATGGGGACCAGCAACAATGAGCAGTTCTTC. The chain couples TRBV9 to TRBJ2-1; TRBD1 or TRBD2 may be the D gene (5 bases each). V lost 2 bases and J lost 5, with 14 bases in between. The CDR3 spans 15 residues. Germline CDR1 is SGDLS and CDR2 is YYNGEE.

In DNA, the CDR3 is TGTGCCAGCAGCGTAGTCATGAACACTGAAGCTTTCTTT. It translates to CASSVVMNTEAFF. The V and J genes are TRBV9 and TRBJ1-1, with D unresolved. Trimming removed 0 bases at V and 0 bases at J, with 3 bases between. CDR3 length: 13 residues. The germline gives CDR1 SGDLS, CDR2 YYNGEE.

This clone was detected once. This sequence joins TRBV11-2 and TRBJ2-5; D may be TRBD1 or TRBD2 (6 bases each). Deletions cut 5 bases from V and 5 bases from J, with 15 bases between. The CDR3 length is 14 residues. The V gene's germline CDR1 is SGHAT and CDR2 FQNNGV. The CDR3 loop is CASSHREVAETQYF. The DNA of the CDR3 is TGTGCCAGCAGCCACAGGGAGGTCGCGGAGACCCAGTACTTC. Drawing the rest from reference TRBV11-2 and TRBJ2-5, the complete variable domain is EAGVAQSPRYKIIEKRQSVAFWCNPISGHATLYWYQQILGQGPKLLIQFQNNGVVDDSQLPKDRFSAERLKGVDSTLKIQPAKLEDSAVYLCASSHREVAETQYFGPGTRLLVL.